What follows are 10 T cell receptor beta chains derived from one specimen sequenced in a study of cytomegalovirus exposure and HLA in healthy donors. With 60 Vbeta and 13 Jbeta primers, the PCR was carried out. Repertoires were generated with immunoSEQ multiplex PCR, while TCRdb's copy carries only in-frame clones and drops some. Altogether 85,000 to 100,000 clones are present, around 76% being singletons, with the ten largest covering less than 9%. Sample: PBMCs. The receptors derive from a man aged 35 to 55 in good health and CMV-seropositive.

The V and J genes are TRBV6-1 and TRBJ2-5; D call uncertain. Between the trimmed V and J ends, which lost 0 bases and 2 bases, there was a span of 10 bases. The CDR3 covers 15 residues. CDR1 MNHNS and CDR2 SASEGT come from the germline V gene. The CDR3 is CASSEALGQQETQYF. The CDR3 DNA reads TGTGCCAGCAGTGAAGCGCTCGGTCAACAAGAGACCCAGTACTTC.

The chain has TRBV6-5 and TRBJ1-1, with D perhaps TRBD1 (6 bases). This CDR3 spans 14 amino acids. V was pared by 6 bases and J by 1 base, with 12 bases between. CDR1 is MNHEY, CDR2 SVGAGI, per germline. The CDR3 reads CASRTPTGNTEAFF. As DNA, the CDR3 is TGTGCCAGCAGAACTCCGACAGGGAACACTGAAGCTTTCTTT.

By frequency in the sample, this clone is medium-sized (0.01 to 0.1%). This sequence joins TRBV18 and TRBJ2-7; 10 positions agree with TRBD1. J lost 2 bases, V lost 3 bases, and 10 bases had no gene match. The germline gives CDR1 KGHSH, CDR2 LQKENI. This CDR3 region has 17 residues. The CDR3 protein is CASSPRKGQGKTYEQYF. The DNA of the CDR3 is TGTGCCAGCTCACCGCGGAAGGGACAGGGGAAGACCTACGAGCAGTACTTC.

The genes are TRBV10-2 and TRBJ2-5; TRBD2 aligns across 9 bases. With V trimmed by 6 bases and J by 5 bases, 7 bases remained unmatched. CDR1 and CDR2 (germline): WSHSY, SAAADI. This CDR3 comprises 14 residues. The CDR3 bases are TGCGCCAGCAGGAATAGACTAGCGGCCGAGACCCAGTACTTC. Translating it yields CASRNRLAAETQYF.

The rearrangement uses TRBV6-6 and TRBJ2-7; D perhaps matches TRBD2 (5 bases). CDR1 and CDR2 from the germline V gene are MNHNY and SVGAGI (reference sequence). V lost 0 bases to trimming and J lost 5 bases, with 8 bases between them. This CDR3 contains 13 residues. This CDR3 is CASSYSAGDEQYF. In DNA form, the CDR3 reads TGTGCCAGCAGTTACTCCGCCGGGGACGAGCAGTACTTC.

This rearrangement joins TRBV7-8 to TRBJ1-1; perhaps TRBD1 as D (5 bases). Germline V gene lookup returns CDR1 SGHVS and CDR2 FQNEAQ. The CDR3 is 16 amino acids. V was shortened by 4 bases and J by 1 base, with 16 bases between the two germline ends. The CDR3 protein is CASSSPQGSPNTEAFF. The CDR3 DNA reads as TGTGCCAGCAGCTCACCCCAGGGCAGCCCGAACACTGAAGCTTTCTTT.

The V and J genes are TRBV11-2 and TRBJ1-2; D gene uncertain. V lost 3 bases to trimming and J lost 5 bases, with 10 bases between them. Germline assignment: CDR1 SGHAT and CDR2 FQNNGV. CDR3 size: 13 residues. The CDR3 DNA sequence: TGTGCCAGCAGCTTCAGGACTGAGTATGGCTACACCTTC. It translates to CASSFRTEYGYTF.

CDR3 nucleotide sequence: TGCAGCGTAAAACAGGGGGTCACTGAAGCTTTCTTT. This sequence encodes CSVKQGVTEAFF. The V and J genes are TRBV29-1 and TRBJ1-1; 8 nucleotides match TRBD1. Trimming cost V 6 bases and J 4 bases; bases outside gene matches: 4. The germline CDR1 and CDR2 sequences are SQVTM and ANQGSEA. The CDR3 spans 12 residues.

V gene TRBV19 combines with J gene TRBJ2-6; 7 positions agree with TRBD1. The germline V gene has CDR1 LNHDA and CDR2 SQIVND (reference sequence). V was clipped by 1 base and J by 0 bases; unmatched bases: 9. The CDR3 is 19 amino acids. The CDR3 loop is CASSIARGTASSGANVLTF. In DNA, the CDR3 is TGTGCCAGTAGTATAGCCAGGGGGACGGCGAGCTCTGGGGCCAACGTCCTGACTTTC. Looking up the rest from reference TRBV19 and TRBJ2-6 gives the full variable domain: DGGITQSPKYLFRKEGQNVTLSCEQNLNHDAMYWYRQDPGQGLRLIYYSQIVNDFQKGDIAEGYSVSREKKESFPLTVTSAQKNPTAFYLCASSIARGTASSGANVLTFGAGSRLTVL.

V gene TRBV7-2 combines with J gene TRBJ2-3; 8 bases fit TRBD1. The CDR3 is 14 residues long. From germline, CDR1 is SGHTA and CDR2 FQGNSA. V trimming: 1 base; J trimming: 7 bases; junction bases outside the gene matches: 4. In DNA form, the CDR3 reads TGTGCCAGCAGCTTAGGGACAGGGTTGAATACGCAGTATTTT. It specifies CASSLGTGLNTQYF.